The rows below give T cell receptor beta chains drawn from one sample of a study of response to subunit inactivated influenza vaccine. TCRdb reprocessed the RT-PCR reads with MiXCR, giving one entry per CDR3 protein. This sample has some 850,000 distinct CDR3 sequences, with around a sixth found just once. The sequences come from PBMCs from blood, collected 4 to 6 days after vaccination. These receptors originate from a man in his forties or fifties who received an inactivated influenza vaccine. CDR3s include the opening cysteine and the closing phenylalanine or tryptophan. A D gene is named only where the DNA matches it firmly. A row's size may be missing; if present it is once, few, many or a size class.

d_call	v_call	j_call	clone_size	cdr3_nt	cdr3_aa
TRBD2	TRBV9	TRBJ2-5	-	TGTGCCAGCAGCCGGTCTAGCGGGGCCGGAGGTGAGACCCAGTACTTC	CASSRSSGAGGETQYF
-	TRBV29-1	TRBJ2-3	-	TGCAGCGTTGAGTTCCCCGGCACAGATACGCAGTATTTT	CSVEFPGTDTQYF
-	TRBV12-3/TRBV12-4	TRBJ2-7	few	TGTGCCAGCAGTCCTAATCCCCGCTACGAGCAGTACTTC	CASSPNPRYEQYF
-	TRBV7-2	TRBJ1-5	-	TGTGCCAGCAGCCCTACCAACGATCAGCCCCAGCATTTT	CASSPTNDQPQHF
TRBD2	TRBV7-2	TRBJ2-7	many	TGTGCCAGCAGCCCGACTAGCGGGAGACCCTACGAGCAGTACTTC	CASSPTSGRPYEQYF
-	TRBV14	TRBJ2-3	few	TGTGCCAGCAGCCAAGAGATCGGTTATACGCAGTATTTT	CASSQEIGYTQYF
TRBD1	TRBV29-1	TRBJ1-2	few	TGCAGCGTTGATATGGGGACAGGGTATTTTGGCTACACCTTC	CSVDMGTGYFGYTF
-	TRBV7-2	TRBJ1-5	few	TGTGCCAGCAGCCTACAGGTTAGCAATCAGCCCCAGCATTTT	CASSLQVSNQPQHF
TRBD1	TRBV6-1	TRBJ2-5	-	TGTGCCAGCAGTGGGGACAGGGAAGTTAGATCGGAGACCCAGTACTTC	CASSGDREVRSETQYF
-	TRBV3-1	TRBJ2-3	-	TGTGCCAGCAGCCAAGAGGGGAAGTCGCAGTATTTT	CASSQEGKSQYF
TRBD1	TRBV20-1	TRBJ2-7	-	TGCAGTGCGACGACAGGGGGGCACTACGAGCAGTACTTC	CSATTGGHYEQYF
TRBD1	TRBV7-2	TRBJ2-7	few	TGTGCCAGCACCATAACGGGACAGGGGTCCTACGAGCAGTACTTC	CASTITGQGSYEQYF
TRBD1	TRBV18	TRBJ2-7	few	TGTGCCAGCTCACCAAACCCGGGACAGGGTTACGAGCAGTACTTC	CASSPNPGQGYEQYF
-	TRBV6-2/TRBV6-3	TRBJ1-1	few	TGTGCCAGCAGTTGGCCCAGTGCGGGGGTCGGCACTGAAGCTTTCTTT	CASSWPSAGVGTEAFF
-	TRBV5-6	TRBJ1-1	-	TGTGCCAGCAGCTTGCTGACGAGGACTAACACTGAAGCTTTCTTT	CASSLLTRTNTEAFF
TRBD1	TRBV5-6	TRBJ1-2	-	TGTGCCAGCAGCTTACGCGGACCCACACCGGGACAGCGTCTATTCTCTATTGGCTACACCTTC	CASSLRGPTPGQRLFSIGYTF
TRBD2	TRBV2	TRBJ2-1	-	TGTGCCAGCAGGGAGGGTTTTCGTCTGGGGACTAAAACCTACAATGAGCAGTTCTTC	CASREGFRLGTKTYNEQFF
TRBD1	TRBV11-1	TRBJ2-7	-	TGTGCCAGCAGCTTAGTGCTTTTAGCGGGACAGGGGTTCTACGAGCAGTACTTC	CASSLVLLAGQGFYEQYF
-	TRBV12-3/TRBV12-4	TRBJ2-1	few	TGTGCCAGCAGTTTGGCCTGGGGGCTTAATGAGCAGTTCTTC	CASSLAWGLNEQFF
TRBD2	TRBV20-1	TRBJ2-5	-	TGCAGTGCTCCCCGTCGGGGGGAAGGGACCCAGTACTTC	CSAPRRGEGTQYF
-	TRBV12-3/TRBV12-4	TRBJ2-3	few	TGTGCCAGCAGTTTTAATAGGAGGATAGGAACAGATACGCAGTATTTT	CASSFNRRIGTDTQYF
-	TRBV15	TRBJ2-3	-	TGTGCCACCAGCAGAGATTTTAAGAACACAGATACGCAGTATTTT	CATSRDFKNTDTQYF
-	TRBV7-8	TRBJ2-3	-	TGTGCCAGCACTAACAGCGTGGGGGGTACTACAGATACGCAGTATTTT	CASTNSVGGTTDTQYF
-	TRBV4-2	TRBJ1-2	-	TGTGCCAGCAGCCAGGAACGGAGCAGGTTCCACTATGGCTACACCTTC	CASSQERSRFHYGYTF
-	TRBV9	TRBJ1-1	few	TGTGCCAGCAGCGTAGATTCAGGAGGGGGTGGCCGCACTGAAGCTTTCTTT	CASSVDSGGGGRTEAFF
TRBD2	TRBV4-1	TRBJ2-3	-	TGCGCCAGCAGCCAAGATTACAATTTGGGGACTAGCGGGATTTTGTCAGGCCCGGATACGCAGTATTTT	CASSQDYNLGTSGILSGPDTQYF
-	TRBV12-3/TRBV12-4	TRBJ1-5	many	TGTGCCAGCAGTTTATCAGAAAGCAATCAGCCCCAGCATTTT	CASSLSESNQPQHF
-	TRBV6-2/TRBV6-3	TRBJ2-1	-	TGTGCCAGTCGCGGGCTCGAGCAGTTCTTC	CASRGLEQFF
TRBD2	TRBV20-1	TRBJ2-5	many	TGCAGTGCTACCCGGACTAGCGGGACCCAAGAGACCCAGTACTTC	CSATRTSGTQETQYF
-	TRBV7-6	TRBJ2-3	-	TGTGCCAGCACCTACGGACAGTACCGCACAGATACGCAGTATTTT	CASTYGQYRTDTQYF
-	TRBV5-1	TRBJ2-7	few	TGCGCCAGCAGCTTGGGGTCCGACTACGAGCAGTACTTC	CASSLGSDYEQYF
-	TRBV24-1	TRBJ2-7	-	TGTGCCACCAGTGGGACAGCAGCCTACGAGCAGTACTTC	CATSGTAAYEQYF
-	TRBV6-5	TRBJ2-7	many	TGTGCCAGCAGGTCAGCCTACGAGCAGTACTTC	CASRSAYEQYF
TRBD2	TRBV29-1	TRBJ2-3	many	TGCAGCCTAAGGGGACTAAACACAGATACGCAGTATTTT	CSLRGLNTDTQYF
-	TRBV5-1	TRBJ1-1	many	TGCGCCAGCAGCTTGGTTCCCGAGGCCAACACTGAAGCTTTCTTT	CASSLVPEANTEAFF
-	TRBV7-2	TRBJ2-1	-	TGTGCCAGCAGCTTGGGGGGGGCAGCCGAGCAGTTCTTC	CASSLGGAAEQFF
-	TRBV5-1	TRBJ1-5	-	TGCGCCAGCAGCTTGGGCGCGACATATAGCAATCAGCCCCAGCATTTT	CASSLGATYSNQPQHF
-	TRBV20-1	TRBJ2-5	few	TGCAGTGCCCGCGGCCAGGCGAAAGAGACCCAGTACTTC	CSARGQAKETQYF
-	TRBV18	TRBJ2-7	-	TGTGCCAGCTCACCAGTGGGCTCACCCTACGAGCAGTACTTC	CASSPVGSPYEQYF
-	TRBV7-9	TRBJ1-4	-	TGTGCCAGCAGCTCGGACGGACCAACTAATGAAAAACTGTTTTTT	CASSSDGPTNEKLFF
-	TRBV27	TRBJ2-1	many	TGTGCCAGCAGTCCTCCTATCTGGAGGACCTACAATGAGCAGTTCTTC	CASSPPIWRTYNEQFF
-	TRBV10-3	TRBJ2-5	few	TGTGCCATCCGGAGGGAAGGGGTGGAGACCCAGTACTTC	CAIRREGVETQYF
TRBD1	TRBV20-1	TRBJ1-2	-	TGCAGTGCTAGGGACAGGCTCACTAACTATGGCTACACCTTC	CSARDRLTNYGYTF
-	TRBV9	TRBJ2-1	few	TGTGCCAGCAGCGTAGGTTCAGAATTAACCTACAATGAGCAGTTCTTC	CASSVGSELTYNEQFF
-	TRBV25-1	TRBJ2-1	-	TGTGCCAGCAGTGAATATTCCGTGGGCGAGCAGTTCTTC	CASSEYSVGEQFF
-	TRBV20-1	TRBJ2-1	-	TGCAGTGCTAGTACCGGGACGCAGAGCGGTGAGCAGTTCTTC	CSASTGTQSGEQFF
TRBD2	TRBV6-5	TRBJ2-1	few	TGTGCCAGCAGTTACGGGGCGGGGGGCCCCCACTCCTACAATGAGCAGTTCTTC	CASSYGAGGPHSYNEQFF
TRBD2	TRBV6-5	TRBJ2-2	-	TGTGTCAGCAGTTACCTTCTACTAGCGGGAGGTCCCGGCGGGGAGCTGTTTTTT	CVSSYLLLAGGPGGELFF
-	TRBV5-8	TRBJ2-1	-	TGTGCCAGCACCCTTATGAGCTCCTACAATGAGCAGTTCTTC	CASTLMSSYNEQFF
-	TRBV5-6	TRBJ2-2	-	TGTGCCAGCTTGCGCTCCCTATCCGGGGAGCTGTATTTT	CASLRSLSGELYF
-	TRBV20-1	TRBJ2-2	many	TGCAGCACACATAAGGGCGAAGGGCGGAACACCGGGGAGCTGTTTTTT	CSTHKGEGRNTGELFF
-	TRBV6-1	TRBJ1-5	-	TGTGCCAGCAGTGAATGGATGGGGAACGAGGGTCGTCAGCCCCAGCATTTT	CASSEWMGNEGRQPQHF
TRBD2	TRBV4-2	TRBJ2-7	once	TGTGCCAGCAGCCAGGCTCTCGGGGGGTCCGAGCAGTACTTC	CASSQALGGSEQYF
-	TRBV7-6	TRBJ2-1	-	TGTGCCAGCAGCTTATTCACCGCGCGTGGGAGAGTTGATGAGCAGTTCTTC	CASSLFTARGRVDEQFF
TRBD2	TRBV5-1	TRBJ2-3	-	TGCGCCAGCAGCTCCCAGCGGGGGCGCACAGATACGCAGTATTTT	CASSSQRGRTDTQYF
TRBD2	TRBV10-3	TRBJ2-3	many	TGTGCCATCAGCACTAGCGGGGGGAGCACAGATACGCAGTATTTT	CAISTSGGSTDTQYF
TRBD2	TRBV12-3/TRBV12-4	TRBJ2-7	-	TGTGCCAGCAGACTCGGACTAGCGGGCTACGAGCAGTACTTC	CASRLGLAGYEQYF
-	TRBV3-1	TRBJ2-3	-	TGTGCCAGCAGCCAAGTGTCTGGAGATACGCAGTATTTT	CASSQVSGDTQYF
-	TRBV7-8	TRBJ2-7	-	TGTGCCAGCAGCTTACGTCAGGAGCAGTACTTC	CASSLRQEQYF
-	TRBV18	TRBJ2-3	few	TGTGCCAGCTCACCAGGGTCATCTTATACGCAGTATTTT	CASSPGSSYTQYF